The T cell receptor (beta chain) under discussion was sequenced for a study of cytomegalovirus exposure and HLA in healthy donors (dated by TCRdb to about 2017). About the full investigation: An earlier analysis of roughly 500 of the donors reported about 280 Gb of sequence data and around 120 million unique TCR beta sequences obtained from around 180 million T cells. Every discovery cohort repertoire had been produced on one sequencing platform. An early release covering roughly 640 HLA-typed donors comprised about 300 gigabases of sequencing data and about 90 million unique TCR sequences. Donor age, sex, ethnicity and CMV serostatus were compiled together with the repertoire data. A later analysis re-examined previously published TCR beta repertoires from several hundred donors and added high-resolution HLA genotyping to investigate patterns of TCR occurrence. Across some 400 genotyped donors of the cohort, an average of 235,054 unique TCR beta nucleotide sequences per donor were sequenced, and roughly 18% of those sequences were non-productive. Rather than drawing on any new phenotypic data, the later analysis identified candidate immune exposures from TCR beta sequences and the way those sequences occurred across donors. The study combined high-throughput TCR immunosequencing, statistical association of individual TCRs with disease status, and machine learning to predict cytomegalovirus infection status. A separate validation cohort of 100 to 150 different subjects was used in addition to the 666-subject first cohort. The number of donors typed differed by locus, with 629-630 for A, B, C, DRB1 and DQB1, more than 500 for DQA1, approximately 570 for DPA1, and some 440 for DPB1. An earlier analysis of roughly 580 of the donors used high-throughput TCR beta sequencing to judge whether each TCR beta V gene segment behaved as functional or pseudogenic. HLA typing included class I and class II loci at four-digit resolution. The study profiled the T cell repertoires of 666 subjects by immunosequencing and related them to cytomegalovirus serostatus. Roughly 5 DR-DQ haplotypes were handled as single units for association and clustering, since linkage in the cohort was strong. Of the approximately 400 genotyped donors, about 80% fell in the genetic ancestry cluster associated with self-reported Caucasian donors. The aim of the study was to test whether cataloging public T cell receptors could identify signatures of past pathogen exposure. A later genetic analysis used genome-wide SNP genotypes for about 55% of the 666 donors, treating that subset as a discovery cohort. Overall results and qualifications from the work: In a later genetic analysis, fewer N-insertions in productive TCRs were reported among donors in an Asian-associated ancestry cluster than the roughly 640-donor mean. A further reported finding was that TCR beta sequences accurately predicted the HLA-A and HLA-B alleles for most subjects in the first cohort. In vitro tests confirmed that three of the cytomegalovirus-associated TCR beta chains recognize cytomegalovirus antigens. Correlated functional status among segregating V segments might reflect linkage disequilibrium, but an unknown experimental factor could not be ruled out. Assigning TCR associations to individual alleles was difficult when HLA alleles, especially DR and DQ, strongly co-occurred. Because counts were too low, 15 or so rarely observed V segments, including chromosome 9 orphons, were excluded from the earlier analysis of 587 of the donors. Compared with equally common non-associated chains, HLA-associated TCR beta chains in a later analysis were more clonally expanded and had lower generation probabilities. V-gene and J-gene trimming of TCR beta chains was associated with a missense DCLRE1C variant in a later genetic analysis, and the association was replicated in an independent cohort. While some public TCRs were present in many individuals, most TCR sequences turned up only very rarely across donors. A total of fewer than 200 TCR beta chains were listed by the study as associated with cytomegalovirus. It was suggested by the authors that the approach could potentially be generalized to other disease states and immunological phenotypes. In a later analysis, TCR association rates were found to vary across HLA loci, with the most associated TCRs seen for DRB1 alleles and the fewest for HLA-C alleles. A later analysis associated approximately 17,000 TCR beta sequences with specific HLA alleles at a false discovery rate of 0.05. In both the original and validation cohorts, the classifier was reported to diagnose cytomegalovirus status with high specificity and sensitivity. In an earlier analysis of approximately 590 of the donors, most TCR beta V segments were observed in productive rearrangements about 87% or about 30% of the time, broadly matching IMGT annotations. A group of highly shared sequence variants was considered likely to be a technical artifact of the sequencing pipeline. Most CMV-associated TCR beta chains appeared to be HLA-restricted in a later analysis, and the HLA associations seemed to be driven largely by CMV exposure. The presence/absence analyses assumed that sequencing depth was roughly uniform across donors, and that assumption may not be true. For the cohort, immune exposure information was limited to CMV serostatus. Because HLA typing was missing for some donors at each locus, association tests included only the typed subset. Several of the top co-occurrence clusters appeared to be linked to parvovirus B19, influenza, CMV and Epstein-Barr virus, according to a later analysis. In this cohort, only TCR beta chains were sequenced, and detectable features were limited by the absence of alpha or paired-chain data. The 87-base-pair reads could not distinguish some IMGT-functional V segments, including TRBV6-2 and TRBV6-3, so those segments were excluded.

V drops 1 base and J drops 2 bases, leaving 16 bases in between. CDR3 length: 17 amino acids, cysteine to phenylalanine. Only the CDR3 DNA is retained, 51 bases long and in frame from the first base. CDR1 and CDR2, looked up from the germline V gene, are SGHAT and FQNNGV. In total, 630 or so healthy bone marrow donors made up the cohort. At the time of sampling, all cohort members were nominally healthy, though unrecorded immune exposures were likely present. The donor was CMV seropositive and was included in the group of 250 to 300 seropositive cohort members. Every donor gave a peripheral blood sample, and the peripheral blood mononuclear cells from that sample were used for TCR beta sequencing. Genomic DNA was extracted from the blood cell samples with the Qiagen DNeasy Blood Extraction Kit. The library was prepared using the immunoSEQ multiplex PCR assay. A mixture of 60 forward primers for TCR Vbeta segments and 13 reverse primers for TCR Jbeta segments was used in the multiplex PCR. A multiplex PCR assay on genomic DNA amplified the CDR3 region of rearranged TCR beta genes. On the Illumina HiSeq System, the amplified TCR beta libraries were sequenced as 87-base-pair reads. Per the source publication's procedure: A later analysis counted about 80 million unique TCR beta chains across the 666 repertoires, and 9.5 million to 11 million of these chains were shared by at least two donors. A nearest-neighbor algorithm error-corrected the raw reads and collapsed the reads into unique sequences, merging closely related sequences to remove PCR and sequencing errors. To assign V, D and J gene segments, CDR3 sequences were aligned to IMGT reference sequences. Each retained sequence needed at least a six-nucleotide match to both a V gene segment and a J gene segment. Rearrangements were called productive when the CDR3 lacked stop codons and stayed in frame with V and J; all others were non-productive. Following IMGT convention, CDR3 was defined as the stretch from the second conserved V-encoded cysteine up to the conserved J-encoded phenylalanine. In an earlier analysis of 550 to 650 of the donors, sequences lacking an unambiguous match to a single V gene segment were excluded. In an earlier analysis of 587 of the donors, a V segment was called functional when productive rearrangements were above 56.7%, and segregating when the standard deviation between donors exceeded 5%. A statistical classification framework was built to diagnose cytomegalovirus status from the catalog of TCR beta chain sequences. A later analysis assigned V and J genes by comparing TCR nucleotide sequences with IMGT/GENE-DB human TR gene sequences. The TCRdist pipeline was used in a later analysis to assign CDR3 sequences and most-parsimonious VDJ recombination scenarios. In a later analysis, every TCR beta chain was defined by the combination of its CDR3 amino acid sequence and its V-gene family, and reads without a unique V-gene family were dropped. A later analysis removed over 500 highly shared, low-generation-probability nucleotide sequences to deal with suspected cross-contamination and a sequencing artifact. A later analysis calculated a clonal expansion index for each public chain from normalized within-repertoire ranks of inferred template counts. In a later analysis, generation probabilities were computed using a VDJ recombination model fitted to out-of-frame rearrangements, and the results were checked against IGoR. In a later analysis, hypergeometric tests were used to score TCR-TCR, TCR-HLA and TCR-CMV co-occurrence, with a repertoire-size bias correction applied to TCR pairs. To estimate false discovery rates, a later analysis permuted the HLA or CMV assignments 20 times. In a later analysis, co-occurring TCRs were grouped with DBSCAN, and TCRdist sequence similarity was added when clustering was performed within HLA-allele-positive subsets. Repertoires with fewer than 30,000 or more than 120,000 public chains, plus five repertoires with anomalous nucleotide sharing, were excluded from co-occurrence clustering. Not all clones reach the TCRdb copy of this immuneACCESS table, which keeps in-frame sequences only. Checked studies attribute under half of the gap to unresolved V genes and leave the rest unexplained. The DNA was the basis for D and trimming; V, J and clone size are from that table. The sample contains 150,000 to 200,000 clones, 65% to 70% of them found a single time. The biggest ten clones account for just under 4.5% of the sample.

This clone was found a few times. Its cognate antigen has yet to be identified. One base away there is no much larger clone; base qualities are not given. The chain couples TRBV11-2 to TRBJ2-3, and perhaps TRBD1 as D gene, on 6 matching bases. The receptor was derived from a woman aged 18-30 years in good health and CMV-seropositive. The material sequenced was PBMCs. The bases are TGTGCCAGCAGCTTAGCGAGGGACACCCTTCCCACAGATACGCAGTATTTT. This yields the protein CASSLARDTLPTDTQYF.